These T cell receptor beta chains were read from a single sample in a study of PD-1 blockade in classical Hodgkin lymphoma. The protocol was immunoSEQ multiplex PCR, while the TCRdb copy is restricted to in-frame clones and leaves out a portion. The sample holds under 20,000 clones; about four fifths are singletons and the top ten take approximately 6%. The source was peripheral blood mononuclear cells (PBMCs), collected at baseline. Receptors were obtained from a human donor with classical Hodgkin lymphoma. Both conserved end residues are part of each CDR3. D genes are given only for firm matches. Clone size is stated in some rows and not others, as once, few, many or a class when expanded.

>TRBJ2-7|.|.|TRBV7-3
CASSLRGVEDEQYF
TGTGCCAGCAGCCTAAGGGGGGTGGAGGACGAGCAGTACTTC
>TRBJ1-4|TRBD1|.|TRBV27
CASSPKTGGRAGLFF
TGTGCCAGCAGTCCAAAGACAGGGGGCAGGGCGGGACTGTTTTTT
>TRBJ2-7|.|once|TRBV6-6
CASSYRGLPGEQYF
TGTGCCAGCAGTTACCGAGGCCTCCCAGGCGAGCAGTACTTC
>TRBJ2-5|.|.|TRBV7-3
CASSLTGNQETQYF
TGTGCCAGCAGCTTAACCGGCAACCAAGAGACCCAGTACTTC
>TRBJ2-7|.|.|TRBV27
CASRGMPYEQYF
TGTGCCAGTCGGGGGATGCCCTACGAGCAGTACTTC
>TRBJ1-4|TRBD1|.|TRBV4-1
CASSPGTGDEKLFF
TGCGCCAGCAGCCCCGGGACAGGGGATGAAAAACTGTTTTTT
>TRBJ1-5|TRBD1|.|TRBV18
CASSEQGAGQPQHF
TGTGCCAGCTCGGAACAGGGGGCGGGGCAGCCCCAGCATTTT
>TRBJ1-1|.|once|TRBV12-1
CASRRQGMVTEAFF
TGTGCCAGCAGACGACAGGGGATGGTCACTGAAGCTTTCTTT
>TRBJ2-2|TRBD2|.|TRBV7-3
CASSLNSGGPNTGELFF
TGTGCCAGCAGCTTAAATAGCGGGGGCCCTAACACCGGGGAGCTGTTTTTT
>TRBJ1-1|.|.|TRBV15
CATSREGLGEEAFF
TGTGCCACCAGCAGAGAGGGTTTAGGAGAAGAAGCTTTCTTT
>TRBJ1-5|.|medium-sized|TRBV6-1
CASSEGGGNQPQHF
TGTGCCAGCAGTGAAGGAGGGGGCAATCAGCCCCAGCATTTT
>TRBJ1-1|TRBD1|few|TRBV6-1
CASSDQGAGTEAFF
TGTGCCAGCAGTGATCAGGGGGCGGGAACTGAAGCTTTCTTT
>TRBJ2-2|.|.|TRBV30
CAWKLDPNTGELFF
TGTGCCTGGAAATTGGACCCGAACACCGGGGAGCTGTTTTTT
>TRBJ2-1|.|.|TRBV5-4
CASSLYSPRGEQFF
TGTGCCAGCAGCTTGTACTCCCCGAGAGGTGAGCAGTTCTTC
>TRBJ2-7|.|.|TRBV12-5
CASGSGQGAAYEQYF
TGTGCTAGTGGATCTGGCCAGGGCGCGGCCTACGAGCAGTACTTC
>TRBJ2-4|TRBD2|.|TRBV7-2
CASSGYKRGGRGKNIQYF
TGTGCCAGCAGCGGATATAAGCGGGGGGGCCGGGGCAAAAACATTCAGTACTTC
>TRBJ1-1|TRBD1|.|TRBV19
CASRQGGGTEAFF
TGTGCCAGCAGACAGGGGGGTGGAACTGAAGCTTTCTTT
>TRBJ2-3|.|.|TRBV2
CASRARVGHTDTQYF
TGTGCCAGCAGGGCACGGGTAGGGCACACAGATACGCAGTATTTT
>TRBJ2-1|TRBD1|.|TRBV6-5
CASSYRSGTGGNEQFF
TGTGCCAGCAGTTATAGAAGCGGGACAGGGGGTAATGAGCAGTTCTTC
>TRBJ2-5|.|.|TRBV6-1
CASSALSGGGRETQYF
TGTGCCAGCAGTGCCCTCTCCGGCGGAGGCCGAGAGACCCAGTACTTC
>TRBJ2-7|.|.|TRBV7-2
CASSFLRASSYEQYF
TGTGCCAGCAGCTTTCTAAGGGCCAGCTCCTACGAGCAGTACTTC
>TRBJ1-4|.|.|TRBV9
CASSVVLQDLNEKLFF
TGTGCCAGCAGCGTAGTATTACAGGATCTTAATGAAAAACTGTTTTTT
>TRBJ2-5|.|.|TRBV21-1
CASPVTPGWGQETQYF
TGTGCCAGCCCCGTGACCCCGGGGTGGGGGCAAGAGACCCAGTACTTC
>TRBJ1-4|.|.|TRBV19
CASIEGDKLFF
TGTGCCAGTATCGAAGGGGACAAACTGTTTTTT
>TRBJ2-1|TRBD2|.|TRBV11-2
CASSAWGASGDEQFF
TGTGCCAGCAGCGCATGGGGGGCTAGCGGGGATGAGCAGTTCTTC
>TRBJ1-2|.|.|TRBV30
CAWSAGTGNYGYTF
TGTGCCTGGAGTGCCGGGACGGGTAACTATGGCTACACCTTC
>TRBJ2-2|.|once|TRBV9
CASSGGGSNTGELFF
TGTGCCAGCAGCGGGGGGGGCAGCAACACCGGGGAGCTGTTTTTT
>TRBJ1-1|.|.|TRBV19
CASSIWGRAGTEAFF
TGTGCCAGTAGTATCTGGGGCAGGGCGGGGACTGAAGCTTTCTTT
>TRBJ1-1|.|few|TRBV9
CASSATGRIGTEAFF
TGTGCCAGCAGCGCAACAGGGAGAATTGGGACTGAAGCTTTCTTT
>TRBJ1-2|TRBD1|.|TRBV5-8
CASSLEGQYYGYTF
TGTGCCAGCAGCTTGGAGGGACAGTACTATGGCTACACCTTC
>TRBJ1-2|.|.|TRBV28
CASSLGPNYGYTF
TGTGCCAGCAGTTTGGGGCCTAACTATGGCTACACCTTC
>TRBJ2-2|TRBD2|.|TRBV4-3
CASSQGTSGVDTGELFF
TGCGCCAGCAGCCAAGGGACTAGCGGGGTGGACACCGGGGAGCTGTTTTTT
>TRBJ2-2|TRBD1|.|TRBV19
CASRPDRGAGELFF
TGTGCCAGTAGGCCGGACAGGGGAGCCGGGGAGCTGTTTTTT
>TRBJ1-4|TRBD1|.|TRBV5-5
CASSFPGTGSEKLFF
TGTGCCAGCAGCTTCCCCGGGACAGGGAGTGAAAAACTGTTTTTT
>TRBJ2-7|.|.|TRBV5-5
CASSFGSSYEQYF
TGTGCCAGCAGCTTTGGGAGCTCCTACGAGCAGTACTTC
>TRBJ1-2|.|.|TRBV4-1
CASSQDLEGFYGYTF
TGCGCCAGCAGCCAAGATCTCGAGGGATTCTATGGCTACACCTTC
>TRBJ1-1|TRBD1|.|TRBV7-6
CASSLGQMNTEAFF
TGTGCCAGCAGCTTGGGACAGATGAACACTGAAGCTTTCTTT
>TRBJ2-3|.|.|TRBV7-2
CASSLEGSRTDTQYF
TGTGCCAGCAGCTTAGAGGGCTCCCGCACAGATACGCAGTATTTT
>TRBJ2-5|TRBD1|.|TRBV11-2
CASSLTYPGTGVQETQYF
TGTGCCAGCAGCTTAACCTATCCCGGGACAGGGGTCCAAGAGACCCAGTACTTC
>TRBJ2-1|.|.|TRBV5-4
CASSLDRNGRNEQFF
TGTGCCAGCAGCTTGGACAGGAACGGTCGAAATGAGCAGTTCTTC
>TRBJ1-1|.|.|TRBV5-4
CASSKDNHRNTEAFF
TGTGCCAGCAGCAAAGACAACCACAGGAACACTGAAGCTTTCTTT
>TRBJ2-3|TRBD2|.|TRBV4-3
CASSQGQGLAGGADTQYF
TGCGCCAGCAGCCAAGGCCAGGGACTAGCGGGGGGGGCAGATACGCAGTATTTT
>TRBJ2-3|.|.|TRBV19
CASSTARTTDTQYF
TGTGCCAGTAGTACAGCTCGGACCACAGATACGCAGTATTTT
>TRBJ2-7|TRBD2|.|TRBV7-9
CASSLREDEQYF
TGTGCCAGCAGTCTACGGGAGGACGAGCAGTACTTC
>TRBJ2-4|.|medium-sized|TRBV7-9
CASSLVQSTGIQYF
TGTGCCAGCAGCTTAGTCCAGTCCACGGGCATTCAGTACTTC
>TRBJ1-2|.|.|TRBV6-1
CASSPPTLGGYGYTF
TGTGCCAGCAGCCCCCCTACCCTGGGGGGTTATGGCTACACCTTC
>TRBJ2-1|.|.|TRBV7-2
CASSLSGGSYNEQFF
TGTGCCAGCAGCTTAAGTGGGGGGTCCTACAATGAGCAGTTCTTC
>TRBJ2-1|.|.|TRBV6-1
CASSESGDGTNEQFF
TGTGCCAGCAGTGAATCTGGGGACGGAACCAATGAGCAGTTCTTC
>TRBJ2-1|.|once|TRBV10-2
CASSTITYNEQFF
TGCGCCAGCAGTACCATAACCTACAATGAGCAGTTCTTC
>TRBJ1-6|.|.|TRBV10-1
CAVWEGSNSPLHF
TGCGCGGTCTGGGAGGGGAGTAATTCACCCCTCCACTTT
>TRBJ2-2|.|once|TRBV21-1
CASSVRGTNNTGELFF
TGTGCCAGCTCCGTCCGTGGCACAAATAACACCGGGGAGCTGTTTTTT
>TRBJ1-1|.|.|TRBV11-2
CASSLAASLGHTEAFF
TGTGCCAGCAGCTTAGCCGCGTCCTTGGGGCACACTGAAGCTTTCTTT
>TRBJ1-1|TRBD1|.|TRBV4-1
CASSRLHRAGGTEAFF
TGCGCCAGCAGCCGCCTTCACAGGGCAGGGGGGACTGAAGCTTTCTTT
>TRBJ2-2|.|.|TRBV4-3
CASSQDNGGPGELFF
TGCGCCAGCAGCCAAGATAACGGGGGGCCCGGGGAGCTGTTTTTT
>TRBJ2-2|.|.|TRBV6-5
CASSWEQSPTGGELFF
TGTGCCAGCAGTTGGGAACAATCCCCCACCGGGGGGGAGCTGTTTTTT
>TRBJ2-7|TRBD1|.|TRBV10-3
CAIADRISYEQYF
TGTGCCATCGCGGACAGGATCTCCTACGAGCAGTACTTC